This T cell receptor (beta chain) was recorded in a study of human T cells and chemical hapten exposure. Study details: Patches that contained 0.01% DPC were applied to the upper back and read at 6 days. Cases of alopecia areata, totalis or universalis occurred in a predominantly female patient group.

Whole-study results and caveats: Versus controls, significantly more large CDR3 similarity clusters arose from expanded TCRs.

TCRdb re-analysed the RACE reads in MiXCR, keeping a single row per CDR3 protein. The table includes 360,000 or so distinct CDR3 sequences, roughly 6% detected once. Described time point: patch test 2, 6 weeks after DPC sensitization. Treatment given: therapeutic diphenylcyclopropenone sensitization with weekly scalp DPC. Sequencing started from total RNA isolated from unfractionated whole blood. Comment on this clonotype: Its antigen is still unknown.

Germline assignment: CDR1 SGHNT and CDR2 YYREEE (reference sequence). V was cut by 4 bases and J by 3 bases, with 7 bases left in between. The CDR3 is 12 amino acids. The source is a woman between 18 and 30 years old with alopecia areata. Some clones in this sample may be carry-over from other donors' samples. V and J are TRBV5-4 and TRBJ1-1; D call uncertain. The sample in question was whole blood, obtained in connection with sensitization to the hapten diphenylcyclopropenone (DPC). The CDR3 reads CASSERDTEAFF. CDR3 in DNA: TGTGCCAGCAGCGAAAGGGACACTGAAGCTTTCTTT.